This T cell receptor (beta chain) was found in a study of T cell responses to AZD1222 COVID-19 vaccine (dated by TCRdb to 2020 to 2023). About the study as a whole: AZD1222 recipients with second doses at about 4 weeks or about 12 weeks were pooled, because spike-specific TCR depth and breadth did not differ between schedules. A total of about 230 trial participants underwent TCR sequencing, of whom approximately 210 received two doses of AZD1222 and about 25 received two doses of the MenACWY control vaccine. Trial participants were enrolled into age subgroups of 18-55, 56-69 and 70-plus years, which contained about 150, 28 and 57 TCR-sequenced participants, respectively.

The CDR3 regions of human TCRbeta chains were analyzed by immunosequencing. Processing in the source paper ran as follows. TCRs in the repertoires were compared against a reference library of SARS-CoV-2-specific TCRs that had been generated with the MIRA antigen-specificity platform. Breadth was defined as the fraction of unique TCRs that were SARS-CoV-2-associated, and depth was defined as the fraction of total T cells that were SARS-CoV-2-associated. Each spike-specific TCR was assigned to its reactive spike region and to a CD4 or CD8 class using the MIRA data. Log10-transformed breadth and depth values were compared by one-way ANOVA with Sidak's multiple comparisons tests. TCRdb obtained this table from immuneACCESS and retained in-frame rearrangements with V and J assigned. These tables miss some clones; where compared with another copy, unresolved V genes account for less than half of the shortfall, and the remainder is unexplained. That table furnishes V, J and clone size, whereas the DNA furnished D and trimming. The sample table lists 150,000 to 200,000 clones, 90% of them with a count of one. The top ten clonotypes cover 5% to 7.5% of the sample.

The time point label corresponds to: baseline before first vaccination. The vaccinee samples were drawn from two UK trials, COV001 and COV002, one of which was a single-blind randomized controlled phase 2/3 trial testing AZD1222 (ChAdOx1 nCoV-19) in healthy adults. For TCRbeta chain sequencing, PBMC samples were collected from trial participants at day 0 and at day 28 after the second dose. The full study reports these points: Because no samples from the day 14 peak response were available, repertoires could be characterized only after the peak T cell response. Nearly half of unique spike-specific TCRs reportedly recognized epitopes outside regions mutated in the B.1.351 and B.1.1.7 variants. Participants were mostly white British, with more females than males. The authors suggested clonal diversity may have been underestimated. Spike-specific TCR breadth and depth rose significantly after two AZD1222 doses compared with day 0 and with MenACWY recipients. Conclusions about previously exposed vaccinees are limited because only six or seven AZD1222 recipients were SARS-CoV-2 seropositive at baseline. In the small 56-69-year group, the increase in depth fell short of significance, most likely because of low power. The whole spike protein was spanned by vaccine-associated CD4 TCRs, and dominant responses were seen in regions 160-218 and 743-854.

Sequences SGHRS (CDR1) and YFSETQ (CDR2) are obtained from the germline V gene. Trimming takes 3 bases from V and 2 bases from J, and the germline ends sit 10 bases apart. The CDR3 starts with the cysteine, ends with the phenylalanine, and has 14 residues. Only CDR3 DNA is held: 42 bases, read in frame from base 1. As concerns this clone: The clone's antigen remains unknown. Base qualities are missing; no much larger clone stands one base away.

This sample comprised peripheral blood, obtained on day 0 of AZD1222 vaccination. The chain links TRBV5-1 with TRBJ2-3; matching of 6 bases hints at TRBD2 as the D gene. The clonotype comes from an adult in good health. The CDR3 region: CASSWDFSTDTQYF. The nucleotide sequence is given as TGCGCCAGCAGCTGGGACTTTTCCACAGATACGCAGTATTTT.